This TCR beta chain is from a study of shared clonotypes between healthy human individuals. Genomic DNA (from each subset) was split evenly across several immunoSEQ plates. Method: immunoSEQ multiplex PCR; TCRdb's copy keeps in-frame clones and lacks some. This sample has under 550,000 clones; 90% to 96% occur once, and the top ten carry 0.055% to 0.075%. Germline loops: CDR1 SGHTS, CDR2 YDEGEE. The V end was cut by 1 base, the J end by 2 bases, with 11 bases between. The CDR3 has 15 amino acids. The chain has TRBV5-8 and TRBJ2-3; D gene ambiguous. The specimen was naive CD4+ T cells sorted from blood. As to subset: CD45RA+ positively selected. The source of this sequence is a woman in her twenties or thirties in good health. Here the CDR3 reads CASSLNAGFTDTQYF. The CDR3 DNA sequence: TGTGCCAGCAGCTTGAATGCAGGTTTCACAGATACGCAGTATTTT.